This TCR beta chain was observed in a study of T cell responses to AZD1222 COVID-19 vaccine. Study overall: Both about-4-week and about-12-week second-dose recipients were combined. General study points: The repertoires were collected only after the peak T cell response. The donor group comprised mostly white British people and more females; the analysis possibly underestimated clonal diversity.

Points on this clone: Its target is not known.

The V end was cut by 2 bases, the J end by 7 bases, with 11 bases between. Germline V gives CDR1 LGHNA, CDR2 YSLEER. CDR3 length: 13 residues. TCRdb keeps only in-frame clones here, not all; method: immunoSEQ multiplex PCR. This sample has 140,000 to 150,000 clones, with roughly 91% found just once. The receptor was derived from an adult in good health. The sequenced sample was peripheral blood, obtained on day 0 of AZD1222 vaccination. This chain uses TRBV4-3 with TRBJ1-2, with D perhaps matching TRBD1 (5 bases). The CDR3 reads CASSQTGQGGYTF. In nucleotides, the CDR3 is TGCGCCAGCAGCCAAACCGGACAAGGTGGCTACACCTTC.